This TCR beta chain was found in a study of shared clonotypes between healthy human individuals. The CDR3 has 15 residues. The trim removed 7 bases at V and 7 bases at J, leaving 8 bases unmatched. CDR1 is SGHAT, CDR2 FQNNGV, per germline. Original handling: Sequence data from immunoSEQ were junction-only and lacked quality scores; consequently, filtering differed. Using immunoSEQ multiplex PCR, the repertoire was profiled, and TCRdb retains in-frame clones only, with some absent. Clone size and V and J calls were adopted from that table, with D and trimming inferred from the DNA. Of roughly 500,000 clones listed, 95% to 96% are singletons. Study outcomes and limitations: A small donor pool kept down the genetic and exposure-history diversity that was represented. For naive CD4 cells, 4% to 6% of clonotypes were shared across four donors.

A remark on this clone: The antigen remains unidentified.

This chain uses TRBV11-2 with TRBJ2-1, with TRBD1 matching 12 bases. This TCR derives from a woman in her thirties in good health. Sequencing used naive CD4+ T cells sorted from blood. Stated subset: CD45RA+ positively selected. The CDR3 here is CASIPRDRGHNEQFF. CDR3 coding DNA: TGTGCCAGCATCCCGAGGGACAGGGGGCATAATGAGCAGTTCTTC. The full variable domain, with the rest looked up from reference TRBV11-2 and TRBJ2-1, is EAGVAQSPRYKIIEKRQSVAFWCNPISGHATLYWYQQILGQGPKLLIQFQNNGVVDDSQLPKDRFSAERLKGVDSTLKIQPAKLEDSAVYLCASIPRDRGHNEQFFGPGTRLTVL.